What follows are 9 T cell receptor beta chains derived from one specimen sequenced in a study of regulatory T cells in long-lasting Graves disease. As for time point: persistent/refractory GD, antithyroid drugs over 5 years with positive TRAb. The TCR library was prepared using RNA isolated from PBMCs. Investigators prepared the TCR beta libraries by applying iRepertoire HTBI primers and Arm-PCR of CDR3 regions. Via MiXCR, TCRdb re-called the multiplex PCR reads, giving one row per CDR3 protein. The sample yields 400,000 to 500,000 distinct CDR3 sequences, about a fifth seen once. The sequencing used peripheral blood mononuclear cells (PBMCs), collected when the disease was refractory, from a patient treated with antithyroid drugs. Every receptor here comes from a female donor with Graves disease.

Details on this clonotype: A much larger clone lies one base from this, so it may be a read error. The J gene is TRBJ2-5, the V gene TRBV7-6, with D unresolved. CDR1 is SGHVS and CDR2 is FNYEAQ in the germline V gene. The CDR3 runs 14 residues. The DNA of the CDR3 is TGTGTCAGCAGCCCAGGCTTGGGGCAAGAGACCCAGTACTTC. It codes for CVSSPGLGQETQYF.

This clonotype was seen only once. The CDR3 protein is CAWSAGQTDTQYF. For the CDR3, the DNA is TGTGCCTGGAGCGCAGGACAGACAGATACGCAGTATTTT. V usage is TRBV30 and J usage is TRBJ2-3; D may be TRBD1 (6 bases). The V end lost 3 bases, the J end lost 3 bases, and 10 bases lay between the germline ends. The CDR3 loop spans 13 amino acids. Germline CDR1 is GTSNPN and CDR2 is SVGIG (reference sequence).

As to this clonotype: With a much larger clone just one base away, this may be a read error. This chain connects TRBV4-1 to TRBJ1-1, with TRBD1 matching 7 bases. The CDR3 runs 14 residues. From germline, CDR1 is MGHRA and CDR2 YSYEKL. V lost 5 bases to trimming and J lost 1 base; unmatched junction nucleotides: 4. This chain's CDR3 is CASSWGQKNTEAFF. In DNA, the CDR3 is TGCGCCAGCAGCTGGGGACAGAAGAACACTGAAGCTTTCTTT.

This clonotype came up many times. J is TRBJ1-1 and V is TRBV27, with D unresolved. Germline loops: CDR1 MNHEY, CDR2 SMNVEV (reference sequence). V was trimmed by 7 bases and J by 5 bases, leaving 17 bases between them. The CDR3 is 14 residues long. CDR3 nucleotides: TGTGCCAGCATGAGGGAAGGAGGCGAAACTGAAGCTTTCTTT. Residues: CASMREGGETEAFF.

This clonotype has a count of ten or more. The chain uses TRBV5-6 and TRBJ2-6; D could derive from TRBD1 or TRBD2 (5 bases each). V lost 4 bases, J lost 0 bases, and 14 bases lay in between. This CDR3 contains 17 residues. Per the germline V gene, CDR1 is SGHDT and CDR2 is YYEEEE. CDR3 loop: CASSLRDRLSGANVLTF. The CDR3 nucleotides are TGTGCCAGCAGCCTCCGGGACCGGCTCTCTGGGGCCAACGTCCTGACTTTC.

The chain is built from TRBV9 and TRBJ2-7; D may be TRBD2 (6 bases). Trimming removed 3 bases from V and 0 bases from J, with 16 bases in between. Germline loops: CDR1 SGDLS, CDR2 YYNGEE. This CDR3 contains 16 residues. The CDR3 loop is CASSETPSGSSYEQYF. CDR3 in DNA: TGTGCCAGCAGCGAGACTCCGAGCGGGTCCTCCTACGAGCAGTACTTC. Complete variable domain (other parts from reference TRBV9 and TRBJ2-7): DSGVTQTPKHLITATGQRVTLRCSPRSGDLSVYWYQQSLDQGLQFLIQYYNGEERAKGNILERFSAQQFPDLHSELNLSSLELGDSALYFCASSETPSGSSYEQYFGPGTRLTVT.

The V gene is TRBV6-2 or TRBV6-3, the J gene TRBJ1-2; 7 bases line up with TRBD1. Germline CDR1 MNHEY, CDR2 SVGEGT. J was trimmed by 8 bases and V by 10 bases; bases with no gene match: 19. CDR3 length: 15 amino acids. The CDR3 here is CAIPGQKVKGKGYTF. CDR3 sequence (DNA): TGTGCCATACCGGGACAGAAGGTTAAGGGGAAGGGCTACACCTTC.

This clonotype was recorded at least ten times. The chain recombines TRBV7-2 with TRBJ1-1; the match to TRBD1 covers 10 bases. V was clipped by 3 bases and J by 6 bases; unmatched bases: 7. Germline CDR1 and CDR2: SGHTA and FQGNSA. This CDR3 region has 15 residues. The DNA of the CDR3 is TGTGCCAGCAGCTTGGCAGGACAGGGGGTTGCTGAAGCTTTCTTT. Translating gives CASSLAGQGVAEAFF.

This clonotype was seen a few times. The rearrangement joins TRBV30 to TRBJ1-5; 10 bases fit TRBD1. Looked up from germline, CDR1 is GTSNPN and CDR2 is SVGIG (reference sequence). The V gene end was trimmed by 7 bases and the J gene end by 1 base; junction bases not matched to a gene: 7. The CDR3 length is 15 residues. The CDR3 region is CASDGQGESNQPQHF. The CDR3 coding sequence is TGTGCCTCCGATGGACAGGGGGAGAGCAATCAGCCCCAGCATTTT.